The rows below give T cell receptor beta chains drawn from one sample of a study of control samples from healthy donors and cancer patients. Data came from immunoSEQ multiplex PCR; TCRdb stores just in-frame clones and leaves some out. Of about 120,000 clones in the sample, 89% were seen once. Specimen: blood. These TCRs come from a man between 50 and 59 years old in good health. Each CDR3 is given with its conserved first and last residue. D genes are given only for firm matches. Clone size is stated in some rows and not others, as once, few, many or a class when expanded.

TRBJ1-2,TRBV28,-,-,CASSLRYGYTF,TGTGCCAGCAGTTTGCGCTATGGCTACACCTTC
TRBJ1-3,TRBV2,-,TRBD1,CVSRTTLGQTNGNTIYF,TGTGTCAGCAGGACTACCTTGGGACAGACGAACGGAAACACCATATATTTT
TRBJ2-3,TRBV11-2,-,TRBD2,CASSLDRGSGGTDTQYF,TGTGCCAGCAGCTTAGATAGAGGTAGCGGGGGCACAGATACGCAGTATTTT
TRBJ2-1,TRBV6-5,-,-,CASLPGHLTYNEQFF,TGTGCCAGCCTCCCGGGACACCTTACCTACAATGAGCAGTTCTTC
TRBJ1-2,TRBV10-3,-,TRBD1,CAISGPFQTGDGYTF,TGTGCCATCAGCGGGCCGTTTCAGACAGGGGACGGCTACACCTTC
TRBJ1-4,TRBV5-5,-,TRBD1,CASSWGGGDEKLFF,TGTGCCAGCAGCTGGGGAGGGGGCGATGAAAAACTGTTTTTT
TRBJ2-7,TRBV5-1,-,-,CASGRLERDEQYF,TGCGCCAGCGGGCGGCTAGAGAGGGACGAGCAGTACTTC
TRBJ2-1,TRBV29-1,-,-,CSVAGTIYNEQFF,TGCAGCGTTGCCGGGACGATTTACAATGAGCAGTTCTTC
TRBJ2-2,TRBV6-1,once,-,CASSERVLQGLNTGELFF,TGTGCCAGCAGTGAACGGGTTTTGCAGGGCTTGAACACCGGGGAGCTGTTTTTT
TRBJ2-3,TRBV15,-,-,CATSRRTAADTQYF,TGTGCCACCAGCAGAAGAACAGCAGCAGATACGCAGTATTTT
TRBJ2-4,TRBV10-3,-,TRBD1,CAISDGGLQGAAKNIQYF,TGTGCCATCAGTGACGGGGGATTACAGGGGGCGGCCAAAAACATTCAGTACTTC
TRBJ1-5,TRBV7-8,-,-,CASSLGGGNQPQHF,TGTGCCAGCAGCTTAGGGGGCGGAAATCAGCCCCAGCATTTT
TRBJ1-1,TRBV19,-,-,CASSMGRIQKLNTEAFF,TGTGCCAGTAGTATGGGGAGAATCCAAAAGTTGAACACTGAAGCTTTCTTT
TRBJ2-5,TRBV4-1,-,-,CASSQSQQGQETQYF,TGCGCCAGCAGCCAGTCTCAACAGGGTCAAGAGACCCAGTACTTC
TRBJ1-5,TRBV6-5,-,TRBD1,CASSYYRGWDQPQHF,TGTGCCAGCAGTTACTACAGGGGGTGGGATCAGCCCCAGCATTTT
TRBJ1-5,TRBV21-1,-,-,CASSKQVMGQPQHF,TGTGCCAGCAGCAAACAGGTGATGGGACAGCCCCAGCATTTT
TRBJ2-5,TRBV2,-,-,CASSEGERETQYF,TGTGCCAGCAGTGAGGGGGAGCGGGAGACCCAGTACTTC
TRBJ1-1,TRBV3-1/TRBV3-2,-,TRBD1,CASSQLDRDAFF,TGTGCCAGCAGCCAGTTAGACAGGGACGCTTTCTTT
TRBJ2-5,TRBV18,-,TRBD2,CASSQRDGETQYF,TGTGCCAGCTCGCAGCGGGACGGGGAGACCCAGTACTTC
TRBJ1-1,TRBV11-3,-,-,CASSLVRDGEAFF,TGTGCCAGCAGCTTAGTAAGGGACGGTGAAGCTTTCTTT